The 4 T cell receptor beta chains below come from one sample, sequenced in a study of blood T cell repertoires in COVID-19 (dated by TCRdb to the early 2020s). Libraries were made using the immunoSEQ multiplex PCR assay. TCRdb limited this immuneACCESS table to in-frame rearrangements with V and J called. A share of clones is missing; checked studies link under half to unresolved V genes, and the rest is unexplained. Within this sample are around 6,100 clones, with roughly nine tenths of them counted one time only. About 4.5% of the sample comes from the top ten. Specimen: peripheral blood. Every receptor here comes from a man of 80 years or more with active COVID-19.

CDR3 region: CASAQGLGHNEQFF. CDR3 in DNA: TGCGCCAGCGCGCAGGGGCTAGGCCACAATGAGCAGTTCTTC. V gene TRBV5-1 combines with J gene TRBJ2-1, with D perhaps matching TRBD1 (6 bases). CDR1 SGHRS and CDR2 YFSETQ come from the germline V gene. The CDR3 is 14 residues long. Trimming pared 7 bases from V and 5 bases from J, leaving 16 bases between.

The chain employs TRBV6-6 and TRBJ1-1; 10 bases agree with TRBD1. The CDR3 runs 14 residues. CDR1 and CDR2 from the germline V gene are MNHNY and SVGAGI (reference sequence). Trimming at V came to 6 bases and at J to 2 bases, leaving 3 bases not matched to a gene. CDR3 DNA: TGTGCCAGCAGAGGACAGGGGGGAAACACTGAAGCTTTCTTT. Translating it yields CASRGQGGNTEAFF.

This clone was recorded once. This chain links TRBV28 with TRBJ1-2; unclear D gene. Germline CDR1 and CDR2: MDHEN and SYDVKM. CDR3 size: 13 residues. Trimming removed 2 bases from V and 7 bases from J, with 11 bases in between. CDR3 residues: CASSLPGLGGYTF. The CDR3 DNA follows: TGTGCCAGCAGTTTACCGGGTTTGGGTGGCTACACCTTC.

V is TRBV28 and J is TRBJ2-3; weak D call: TRBD1 (6 bases). The CDR3 contains 16 residues. The V end was cut by 5 bases, the J end by 8 bases, with 23 bases between. CDR1 MDHEN and CDR2 SYDVKM come from the germline V gene. CDR3 bases: TGTGCCAGCAGTCTGGCCGGGACAAGCAACCTTAGTACGCAGTATTTT. Amino acids: CASSLAGTSNLSTQYF.